The 16 T cell receptor beta chains listed next were all sequenced from one sample in a study of blood T cell repertoires in COVID-19. Sequencing was performed with immunoSEQ multiplex PCR; in TCRdb, only in-frame clones are kept and a portion is missing. The data show about 180,000 clones, approximately 92% seen once. Sequenced sample: PBMCs or T cells enriched from blood (not recorded which). These receptors were collected from a middle-aged woman with acute COVID-19.

This clone appeared many times. The chain is built from TRBV3-1 (or the pseudogene TRBV3-2) and TRBJ2-7; no clear D gene. The V and J ends lost 5 bases and 6 bases respectively, with 8 bases between them. This CDR3 is 11 amino acids long. Per germline, CDR1 LGHDT and CDR2 YNNKEL (reference sequence). CDR3 sequence (DNA): TGTGCCAGCAGCTTCGGAGCCGAGCAGTACTTC. It is translated as CASSFGAEQYF.

The count of this clone is one. V usage is TRBV3-1 (or the pseudogene TRBV3-2) and J usage is TRBJ2-2, with a weak D call TRBD2 (6 bases). The V end was cut by 5 bases, the J end by 4 bases, with 11 bases between. Germline V gene data show CDR1 as LGHDT and CDR2 as YNNKEL (reference sequence). This CDR3 is 14 amino acids long. CDR3: CASSLTSTTGELFF. The CDR3 nucleotides read TGTGCCAGCAGCTTGACTAGTACCACCGGGGAGCTGTTTTTT.

This clone was recorded only once. The chain couples TRBV19 to TRBJ2-2; 10 bases map to TRBD1. This CDR3 comprises 15 residues. Germline lookup yields CDR1 LNHDA and CDR2 SQIVND (reference sequence). V lost 7 bases, J lost 5 bases, and 7 bases stayed unmatched. CDR3 amino acids: CASNPGQGLTGELFF. DNA for the CDR3: TGTGCCAGTAACCCGGGACAGGGGTTAACCGGGGAGCTGTTTTTT.

The CDR3 here is CASSLGGQGYSNQPQHF. In DNA form, the CDR3 reads TGTGCCAGCAGTTTAGGGGGACAGGGGTATAGCAATCAGCCCCAGCATTTT. The genes are TRBV27 and TRBJ1-5; TRBD1 aligns across 10 bases. Losses at the gene ends were 2 bases for V and 0 bases for J; bases not matched to a gene: 4. Germline CDR1 is MNHEY and CDR2 is SMNVEV (reference sequence). The CDR3 is 17 amino acids.

The chain joins TRBV27 to TRBJ1-1; D is undetermined. The germline V gene encodes CDR1 MNHEY and CDR2 SMNVEV (reference sequence). This CDR3 contains 14 residues. V lost 6 bases, J lost 2 bases, and 13 bases lay in between. The chain's CDR3 is CASSHTTANTEAFF. The CDR3, as DNA: TGTGCCAGCAGCCATACAACAGCTAACACTGAAGCTTTCTTT.

The V gene is TRBV15, the J gene TRBJ2-7, with TRBD1 matching over 8 bases. CDR3 length: 15 amino acids. The V and J ends lost 7 bases and 3 bases, in that order; junction bases with no gene match: 11. Germline V gives CDR1 LNHNV, CDR2 YYDKDF (reference sequence). CDR3 sequence reads: CATKSDRGGFYEQYF. DNA of the CDR3: TGTGCCACCAAATCAGACAGGGGCGGCTTCTACGAGCAGTACTTC.

CDR3 region: CARQGGGRARISTDTQYF. The CDR3 region has the DNA TGTGCCAGACAAGGGGGCGGGCGGGCCAGGATCAGCACAGATACGCAGTATTTT. The rearrangement uses TRBV7-9 and TRBJ2-3; 7 bases are a match to TRBD1. CDR1 is SEHNR, CDR2 FQNEAQ, per germline (reference sequence). CDR3 length: 18 residues. Trimming took 9 bases from V and 0 from J; bases not matched to a gene: 18.

V and J are TRBV29-1 and TRBJ2-3, with D possibly TRBD2 on 6 matching bases. The germline CDR1 and CDR2 sequences are SQVTM and ANQGSEA. Trimming stripped 7 bases from V and 0 bases from J, with 17 bases between. CDR3 length: 15 amino acids. DNA of the CDR3: TGCAGCGCCGCCCGGGACTTAACCAGCACAGATACGCAGTATTTT. The encoded protein is CSAARDLTSTDTQYF.

This clone was seen once. V usage is TRBV7-9 and J usage is TRBJ2-1, with TRBD2 matching 11 bases. This CDR3 comprises 15 residues. From germline, CDR1 is SEHNR and CDR2 FQNEAQ (reference sequence). V shed 5 bases and J 4 bases; nucleotides not matched to a gene: 4. This CDR3 is CASSRSGGVYNEQFF. The CDR3 DNA sequence: TGTGCCAGCAGCCGTAGCGGGGGGGTATACAATGAGCAGTTCTTC.

The chain recombines TRBV12-3 or TRBV12-4 with TRBJ2-7, with D tentatively TRBD1 (5 bases). Trimming stripped 8 bases from V and 2 bases from J, with 13 bases between. CDR3 length: 13 amino acids. The CDR3 reads CASGLQATYEQYF. For the CDR3, the DNA is TGTGCCAGCGGATTACAGGCCACCTACGAGCAGTACTTC.

Only one count was recorded for this clone. The chain recombines TRBV19 with TRBJ2-7, with 8 bases identical to TRBD1. CDR1 is LNHDA, CDR2 SQIVND, per germline (reference sequence). This CDR3 region has 16 residues. The V gene end was trimmed by 1 base and the J gene end by 0 bases; junction bases not matched to a gene: 5. The CDR3 reads CASSIVWDRSSYEQYF. The CDR3 DNA sequence: TGTGCCAGTAGTATAGTATGGGACAGGAGCTCCTACGAGCAGTACTTC. The variable domain in full, completed from reference TRBV19 and TRBJ2-7, reads DGGITQSPKYLFRKEGQNVTLSCEQNLNHDAMYWYRQDPGQGLRLIYYSQIVNDFQKGDIAEGYSVSREKKESFPLTVTSAQKNPTAFYLCASSIVWDRSSYEQYFGPGTRLTVT.

The V and J genes are TRBV6-6 and TRBJ2-7; 8 bases are a match to TRBD1. Per the germline V gene, CDR1 is MNHNY and CDR2 is SVGAGI (reference sequence). The CDR3 is 15 residues long. The V segment lost 6 bases and the J segment 2 bases; nucleotides outside the gene matches: 9. CDR3 protein: CASRGGQGGTYEQYF. Written as DNA, the CDR3 is TGTGCCAGCAGGGGAGGACAGGGCGGAACCTACGAGCAGTACTTC.

This clone was detected a few times. The rearrangement links TRBV13 to TRBJ2-3, with TRBD2 as a possible D gene (5 bases). The CDR3 spans 13 residues. Trimming shortened V by 4 bases and J by 5 bases, and 10 bases separated the two germline ends. The V gene's germline CDR1 is PRHDT and CDR2 FYEKMQ (reference sequence). This CDR3 is CASSWAGEDTQYF. The CDR3 DNA sequence: TGTGCCAGCAGCTGGGCCGGGGAAGATACGCAGTATTTT.

The chain has TRBV29-1 and TRBJ1-1; TRBD1 might be the D (6 bases). CDR1 is SQVTM and CDR2 is ANQGSEA in the germline V gene. The CDR3 spans 12 residues. Trimming stripped 5 bases from V and 6 bases from J, with 13 bases between. CDR3 in amino acids: CSVRGGEAEAFF. CDR3 coding DNA: TGCAGCGTTCGAGGGGGGGAGGCTGAAGCTTTCTTT.

DNA of the CDR3: TGCGCCAGCAGCTTGAATACAGGGGGTATCACAGATACGCAGTATTTT. Amino acid sequence: CASSLNTGGITDTQYF. The chain links TRBV5-1 to TRBJ2-3; 8 positions match TRBD1. The CDR3 totals 16 residues. In germline, CDR1 is SGHRS, CDR2 YFSETQ. Trimming removed 1 base from V and 2 bases from J; junction bases left unmatched: 6.

This clone appeared a few times. This rearrangement joins TRBV3-1 (or the pseudogene TRBV3-2) to TRBJ2-1; D is possibly TRBD1 (6 bases). Trimming pared 3 bases from V and 10 bases from J, leaving 13 bases between. Germline values: CDR1 LGHDT, CDR2 YNNKEL (reference sequence). CDR3 length: 13 residues. CDR3 residues: CASSQNREGEQFF. CDR3 nucleotides: TGTGCCAGCAGCCAGAACAGGGAAGGGGAGCAGTTCTTC.